This paragraph reports one T cell receptor beta chain. It lacks a known antigen. No much larger clone is present one base from it, and per-base qualities are unavailable. Focal radiation therapy combined with CTLA-4 blockade (ipilimumab) was tested in patients with chemo-refractory metastatic non-small-cell lung cancer. Preparation of the library involved the immunoSEQ multiplex PCR assay. Imported from immuneACCESS, the table was reduced by TCRdb to in-frame sequences with V and J called. These copies leave out some clones; in studies compared against another copy, an unresolved V gene accounts for under half, and the cause of the remainder is not known. The sample has tens of thousands of clones on record, over 60% of them singletons. The ten top clones hold roughly 3% of the sample. As encoded in the germline V gene (reference sequence), CDR1 is SEHNR while CDR2 is FQNEAQ. V sheds 4 bases and J sheds 2 bases, leaving 18 bases between their ends. The CDR3 contains 16 residues, cysteine and phenylalanine counted. Of the read, only the CDR3 DNA is kept; its 48 bases are in frame from base 1.

This sample stems from a study of radiotherapy plus CTLA-4 blockade in lung cancer (dated by TCRdb to 2017 to 2018). With regard to the full study: Among enrolled patients, 15% to 20% had an objective response and roughly 31% reached disease control.

Broader findings and caveats from the paper: TCR clones derived from tumors expanded in peripheral blood after treatment with radiotherapy and ipilimumab. Early dynamic changes in blood T cell clones, together with increased serum interferon-beta after radiation, were reported as the strongest predictors of response.

The material was peripheral blood, obtained from a patient treated with radiotherapy plus ipilimumab. The origin of this receptor is a human donor with non-small cell lung cancer whose response to radiotherapy plus ipilimumab could not be evaluated. The chain was built from TRBV7-9 and TRBJ2-7; TRBD1 is possibly the D segment (6 matching bases). The sequence in DNA is TGTGCCAGCAGCTCAAATTGGGGGCAGGGGACCTACGAGCAGTACTTC. The translation is CASSSNWGQGTYEQYF.